In its sample, the clone carrying this T cell receptor beta chain was seen a few times. This sample was taken from a study of blood T cell repertoires in COVID-19. Study-wide background: Samples taken during acute and convalescent COVID-19 were collected in the United States, Italy and Spain.

The germline V gene encodes CDR1 SGHRS and CDR2 YFSETQ. The CDR3 runs 13 residues. With 7 bases clipped from V and 9 bases from J, the junction kept 5 bases outside the gene matches. Method: immunoSEQ multiplex PCR; TCRdb's copy keeps in-frame clones and lacks some. The data hold 300,000 to 350,000 clones, with around nine tenths observed a single time. Specimen: peripheral blood. This sequence originates from a woman aged 55-70 years with COVID-19, enrolled during active disease. This rearrangement joins TRBV5-1 to TRBJ1-6, with TRBD1 matching 9 bases. CDR3 in amino acids: CASSDRGGSPLHF. The CDR3 DNA reads as TGCGCCAGCTCGGACAGGGGTGGTTCACCCCTCCACTTT.